Ten or more counts support the clone carrying this T cell receptor beta chain. Germline V gene sequence: CDR1 SGHRS, CDR2 YFSETQ. V lost 4 bases, J lost 2 bases, and 17 bases lay in between. CDR3 length: 16 amino acids. TCRdb re-called the 5' RACE reads with MiXCR, one entry per CDR3 protein. The table lists around 150,000 distinct CDR3 sequences, roughly 10% of them singletons. This entry comes from a study of CD8 T cells in ankylosing spondylitis. The J gene is TRBJ2-3, the V gene TRBV5-1, with D unclear. The clonotype was recovered from a female donor with ankylosing spondylitis or in good health (not recorded which). The sequenced material came from blood, either unsorted or a sorted T cell fraction (not recorded which). This CDR3 is CASSTDGRVFTDTQYF. CDR3 nucleotides: TGCGCCAGCAGCACGGATGGACGCGTCTTCACAGATACGCAGTATTTT.